What follows describes a single TCR beta chain. PCR was performed using 60 Vbeta and 13 Jbeta primers. Clones were read by immunoSEQ multiplex PCR, and TCRdb kept only the in-frame ones, dropping some. Of about 110,000 clones listed, more than 65% were seen once; the top ten hold around an eighth. J lost 4 bases, V lost 6 bases, and 6 bases had no gene match. CDR3 length: 13 residues. Germline values: CDR1 MDHEN, CDR2 SYDVKM. This sample is drawn from a study of cytomegalovirus exposure and HLA in healthy donors. The overall study: Among about 179 million T cells, an earlier analysis found 117 million unique TCR beta sequences.

This TCR came from a man aged 25-40 years in good health and CMV-seropositive. What was sequenced was PBMCs. The chain links TRBV28 to TRBJ2-7; 7 bases map to TRBD1. CDR3 region: CASRPTGRYEQYF. CDR3 sequence (DNA): TGTGCCAGCAGGCCGACAGGGAGATACGAGCAGTACTTC.